This T cell receptor beta chain derives from a study of blood T cells in healthy people across ages. Study details: Researchers report that template switching captured about one barcoded beta molecule per two T cells.

Note on this clonotype: Its antigen is currently unknown. At one boundary the junction diverges from the germline segment, which might be a read error.

Next came a second PCR, run for about 7 to 12 cycles, which used a sample-barcoded 5' primer along with a J-beta primer mix. TCRdb reprocessed the 5' RACE reads with MiXCR, giving one entry per CDR3 protein. Among roughly 680,000 distinct CDR3 sequences listed, 40% to 65% were seen once. General study points: Long-lived donors carried more naive CD4+ cells and greater diversity than aged donors. Diversity of TCR beta per million T cells declined in a roughly linear way with age.

Germline assignment: CDR1 MNHEY and CDR2 SMNVEV (reference sequence). The CDR3 has 18 residues. Source material: blood. This clonotype was sampled from a woman older than 75 in good health. The chain recombines TRBV27 with TRBJ2-3; the match to TRBD2 covers 12 bases. The CDR3 DNA follows: TGTGCCAGCAGTTTTACTAGCGGGGGGCGGGATTTCAGAGATATGCAGTATTTT. It specifies CASSFTSGGRDFRDMQYF.